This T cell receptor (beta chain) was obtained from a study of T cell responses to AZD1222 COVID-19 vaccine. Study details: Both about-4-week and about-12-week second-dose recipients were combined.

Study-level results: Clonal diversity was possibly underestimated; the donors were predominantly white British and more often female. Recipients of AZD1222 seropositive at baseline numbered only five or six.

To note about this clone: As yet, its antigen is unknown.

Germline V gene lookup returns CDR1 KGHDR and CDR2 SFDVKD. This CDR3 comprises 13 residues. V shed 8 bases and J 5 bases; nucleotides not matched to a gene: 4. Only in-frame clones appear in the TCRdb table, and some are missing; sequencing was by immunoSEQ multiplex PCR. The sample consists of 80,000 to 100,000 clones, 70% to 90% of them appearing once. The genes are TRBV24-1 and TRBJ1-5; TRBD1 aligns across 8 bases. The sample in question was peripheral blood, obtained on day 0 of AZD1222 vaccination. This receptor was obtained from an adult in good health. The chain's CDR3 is CATNNRGDQPQHF. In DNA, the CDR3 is TGTGCCACCAACAACAGGGGGGATCAGCCCCAGCATTTT.